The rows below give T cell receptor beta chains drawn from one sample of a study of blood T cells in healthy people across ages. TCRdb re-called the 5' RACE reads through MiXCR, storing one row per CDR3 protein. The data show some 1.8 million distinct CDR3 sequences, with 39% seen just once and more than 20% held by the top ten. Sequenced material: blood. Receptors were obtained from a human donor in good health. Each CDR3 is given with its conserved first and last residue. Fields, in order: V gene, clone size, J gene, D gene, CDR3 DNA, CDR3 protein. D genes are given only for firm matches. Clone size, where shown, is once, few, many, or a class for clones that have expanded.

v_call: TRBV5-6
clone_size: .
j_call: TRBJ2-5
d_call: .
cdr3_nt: TGTGCCAGCAGCTTGGTTCCAGGGTATCAAGAGACCCAGTACTTC
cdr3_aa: CASSLVPGYQETQYF

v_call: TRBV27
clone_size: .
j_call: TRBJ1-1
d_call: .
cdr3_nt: TGTGCCAGCAGTTGGGGGATGGGTATCTCGGCTTTCTTT
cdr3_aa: CASSWGMGISAFF

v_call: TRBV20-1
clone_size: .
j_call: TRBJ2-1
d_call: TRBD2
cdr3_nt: TGCAGTGCTAGACGGCTAGCGGGGGGATCGGCCTACAATGAGCAGTTCTTC
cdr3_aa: CSARRLAGGSAYNEQFF

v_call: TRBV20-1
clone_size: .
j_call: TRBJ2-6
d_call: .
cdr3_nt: TGCAGTGCTAGCGGAGGGACCCCTGGATTTCCGGGGGCCAACGTCCTGACTTTC
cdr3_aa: CSASGGTPGFPGANVLTF

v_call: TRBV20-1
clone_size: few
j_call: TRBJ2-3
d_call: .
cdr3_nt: TGCAGTGCCTACCTTGGGCGGTCAACGCAGTATTTT
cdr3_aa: CSAYLGRSTQYF

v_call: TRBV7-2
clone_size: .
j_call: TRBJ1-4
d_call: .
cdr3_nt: TGTGCCAGCAGCTTGACGGCCCGAAATGAAAAACTGTTTTTT
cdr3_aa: CASSLTARNEKLFF

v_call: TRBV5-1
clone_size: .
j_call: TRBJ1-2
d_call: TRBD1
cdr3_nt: TGCGCCAGCGGACCGGGACAGCTATTTTATGGCTACACCTTC
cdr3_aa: CASGPGQLFYGYTF

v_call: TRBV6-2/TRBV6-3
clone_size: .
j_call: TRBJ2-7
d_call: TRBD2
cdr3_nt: TGTGCCAGTTGGACTAGCGGAAGATTAAGCGAGCAGTACTTC
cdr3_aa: CASWTSGRLSEQYF

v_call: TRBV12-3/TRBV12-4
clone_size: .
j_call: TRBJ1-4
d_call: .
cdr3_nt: TGTGCCAGCAGTAGAGCGGGGGACGGGGGAAAACTGTTTTTT
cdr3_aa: CASSRAGDGGKLFF

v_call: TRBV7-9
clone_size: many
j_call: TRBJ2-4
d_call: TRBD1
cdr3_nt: TGTGCCAGCATCCCACCACAGGGACAGGGGAAAAACATTCAGTACTTC
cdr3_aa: CASIPPQGQGKNIQYF

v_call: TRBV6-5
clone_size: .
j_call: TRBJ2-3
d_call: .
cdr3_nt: TGTGCCAGCACCGTCTGGGAGGCCGGAACAGATACGCAGTATTTT
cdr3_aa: CASTVWEAGTDTQYF

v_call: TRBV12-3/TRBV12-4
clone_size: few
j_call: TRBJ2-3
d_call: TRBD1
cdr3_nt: TGTGCCAGCACCACCCGGGGACAGGGAATAGATACGCAGTATTTT
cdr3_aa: CASTTRGQGIDTQYF

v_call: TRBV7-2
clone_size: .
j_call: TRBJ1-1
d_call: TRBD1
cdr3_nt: TGTGCCAGCAGCTTAGTTTGGACAGGGGGTAGTTCAGAGACTGAAGCTTTCTTT
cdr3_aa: CASSLVWTGGSSETEAFF

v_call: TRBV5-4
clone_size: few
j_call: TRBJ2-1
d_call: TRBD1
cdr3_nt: TGTGCCAGCAGCTCCTCAGGGGGCCTCGGGGATGAGCAGTTCTTC
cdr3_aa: CASSSSGGLGDEQFF

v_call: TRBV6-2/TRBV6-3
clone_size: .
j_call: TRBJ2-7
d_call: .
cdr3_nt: TGTGCCAGCATCCCCCGGGGAGGGGGCTCCTACGAGCAGTACTTC
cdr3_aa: CASIPRGGGSYEQYF

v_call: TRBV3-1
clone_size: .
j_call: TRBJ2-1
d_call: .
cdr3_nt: TGTGCCAGCAGCCAAGACTGGGGGGTTCCCTACAATGAGCAGTTCTTC
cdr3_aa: CASSQDWGVPYNEQFF

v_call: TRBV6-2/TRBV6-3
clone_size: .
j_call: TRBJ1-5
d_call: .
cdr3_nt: TGTGCCAGCAGTCAGGGGATTGGCAATCAGCCCCAGCATTTT
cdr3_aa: CASSQGIGNQPQHF

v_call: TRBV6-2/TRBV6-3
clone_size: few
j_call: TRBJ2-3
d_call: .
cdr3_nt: TGTGCCAGCAGGGAAGGGGGGACCACCGCAGATACGCAGTATTTT
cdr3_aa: CASREGGTTADTQYF

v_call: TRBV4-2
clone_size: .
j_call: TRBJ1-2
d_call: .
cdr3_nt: TGTGCCAGCAGCCAAGGGGGGACCCCAGAAACCCTCTATGGCTACACCTTC
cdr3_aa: CASSQGGTPETLYGYTF

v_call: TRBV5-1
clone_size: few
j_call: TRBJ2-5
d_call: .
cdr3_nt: TGCGCCAGCAGCTTGGAGCCCTTACCTCAAGAGACCCAGTACTTC
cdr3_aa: CASSLEPLPQETQYF

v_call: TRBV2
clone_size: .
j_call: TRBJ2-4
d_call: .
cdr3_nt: TGTGCCAGCAGCGATTTGCGACAGGTGGAAGCCAAAAACATTCAGTACTTC
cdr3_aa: CASSDLRQVEAKNIQYF

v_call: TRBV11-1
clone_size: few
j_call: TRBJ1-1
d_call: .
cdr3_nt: TGTGCCAGCAGCTCCGGGTGGCAGAGGACTTTCTTT
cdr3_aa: CASSSGWQRTFF

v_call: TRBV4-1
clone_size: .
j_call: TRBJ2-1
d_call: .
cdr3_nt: TGCGCCAGCAGCCAAGATCCCTTGGCAGGGATGGGGGAGCAGTTCTTC
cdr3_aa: CASSQDPLAGMGEQFF

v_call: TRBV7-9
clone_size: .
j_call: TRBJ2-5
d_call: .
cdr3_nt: TGTGCCAGCAGCTTCGGCGAGTCCAACCAAGAGACCCAGTACTTC
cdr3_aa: CASSFGESNQETQYF

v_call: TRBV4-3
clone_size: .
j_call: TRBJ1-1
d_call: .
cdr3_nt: TGCGCCAGCAGCCAATTGAGGGGAAACACTGAAGCTTTCTTT
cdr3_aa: CASSQLRGNTEAFF

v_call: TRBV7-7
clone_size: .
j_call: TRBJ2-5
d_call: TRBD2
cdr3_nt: TGTGCTAGCAGCACCGGGACTAGCGGGGGGGCTTCGAGGGAGACCCAGTACTTC
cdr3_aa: CASSTGTSGGASRETQYF

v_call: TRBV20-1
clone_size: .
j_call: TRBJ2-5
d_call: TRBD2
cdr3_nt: TGCAGTGCTAATCCGACTAGCGGGCGTCAAGAGACCCAGTACTTC
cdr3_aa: CSANPTSGRQETQYF

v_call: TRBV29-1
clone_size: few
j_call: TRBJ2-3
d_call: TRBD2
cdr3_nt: TGCAGCCTTATAGCGGGTAGCACAGATACGCAGTATTTT
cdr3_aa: CSLIAGSTDTQYF

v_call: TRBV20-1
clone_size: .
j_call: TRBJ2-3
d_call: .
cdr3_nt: TGCAGTGCTAGAAAGGGGCACACAGATACGCAGTATTTT
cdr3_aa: CSARKGHTDTQYF

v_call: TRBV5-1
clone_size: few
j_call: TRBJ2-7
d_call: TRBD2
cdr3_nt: TGCGCCAGCAGTACGACGGGGGGTCGCTCCTACGAGCAGTACTTC
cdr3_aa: CASSTTGGRSYEQYF

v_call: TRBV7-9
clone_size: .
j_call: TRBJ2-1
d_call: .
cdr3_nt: TGTGCCGGCACTCGGTCGGGGTTCGGGCTAAATGAGCAGTTCTTC
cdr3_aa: CAGTRSGFGLNEQFF

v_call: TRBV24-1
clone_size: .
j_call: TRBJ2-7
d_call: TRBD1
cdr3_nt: TGTGCCACCAGTGCCCCAGGGGGTGAGCAGTACTTC
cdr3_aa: CATSAPGGEQYF

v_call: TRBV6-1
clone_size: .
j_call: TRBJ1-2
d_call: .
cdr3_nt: TGTGCCAGCAGTGACCTCGGTGTCAGGGTCCGTTATGGCTACACCTTC
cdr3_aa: CASSDLGVRVRYGYTF

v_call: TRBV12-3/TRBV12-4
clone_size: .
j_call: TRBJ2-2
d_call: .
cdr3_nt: TGTGCCACTGGACAGATGAACACCGGGGAGCGGTTTTTT
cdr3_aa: CATGQMNTGERFF

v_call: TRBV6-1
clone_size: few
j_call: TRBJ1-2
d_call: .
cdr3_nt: TGTGCCAGCAGTGCCGTTCCCCAGGGATATGGCTACACCTTC
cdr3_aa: CASSAVPQGYGYTF

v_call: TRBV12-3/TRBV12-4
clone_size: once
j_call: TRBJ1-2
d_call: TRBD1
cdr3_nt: TGTGCCAGCACTGAGGGACAGGTGAAGGGCTACACCTTC
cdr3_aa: CASTEGQVKGYTF

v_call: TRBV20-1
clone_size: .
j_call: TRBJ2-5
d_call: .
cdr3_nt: TGCAGTGCTAGAGATCCGGGGCGACGAGAGACCCAGTACTTC
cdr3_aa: CSARDPGRRETQYF

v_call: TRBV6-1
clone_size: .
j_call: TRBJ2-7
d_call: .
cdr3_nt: TGTGCCAGCAGTGGGGGACCCATCTCCTACGAGCAGTACTTC
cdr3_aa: CASSGGPISYEQYF

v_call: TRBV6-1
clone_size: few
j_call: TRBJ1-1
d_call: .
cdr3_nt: TGTGCCAGCATCCGGGACACGACCCAAGCTTTCTTT
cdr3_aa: CASIRDTTQAFF

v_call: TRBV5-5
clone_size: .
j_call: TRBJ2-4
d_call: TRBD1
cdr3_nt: TGTGCCAGCAGCTTACGGGACAGGGAAAAGGGGTACTTC
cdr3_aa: CASSLRDREKGYF

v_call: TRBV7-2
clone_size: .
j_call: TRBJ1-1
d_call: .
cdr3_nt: TGTGCCAGCAGCTGGGTGATGAACACTGAAGCTTTCTTT
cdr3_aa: CASSWVMNTEAFF

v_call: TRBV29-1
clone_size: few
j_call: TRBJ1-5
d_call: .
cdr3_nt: TGCAGCGTTGGGACAGTCAATAGCAATCAGCCCCAGCATTTT
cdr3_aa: CSVGTVNSNQPQHF

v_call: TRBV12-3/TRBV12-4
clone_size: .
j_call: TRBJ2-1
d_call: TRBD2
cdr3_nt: TGTGCCAGCAGTTTTCGCGGGGGGGACTCCTACAATGAGCAGTTCTTC
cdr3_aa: CASSFRGGDSYNEQFF

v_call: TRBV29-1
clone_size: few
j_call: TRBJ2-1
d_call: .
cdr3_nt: TGCAGCGTTGTTGGTGGGGGTGTGCAGTTCTTC
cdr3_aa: CSVVGGGVQFF

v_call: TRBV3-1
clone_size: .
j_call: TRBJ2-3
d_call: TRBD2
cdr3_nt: TGTGCCAGCAGCCAGGCCCCGGGGGGAACGCAGTATTTT
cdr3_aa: CASSQAPGGTQYF

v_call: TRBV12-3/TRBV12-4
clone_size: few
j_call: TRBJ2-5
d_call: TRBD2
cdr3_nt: TGTGCCAGCAGTTTTATAGCGGGGGCCGGGGTAGAGCAGTACTTC
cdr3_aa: CASSFIAGAGVEQYF

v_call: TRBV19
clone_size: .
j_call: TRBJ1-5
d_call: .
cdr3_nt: TGTGCCAGTAGTATTCGGGACTTCGGACAGCCCCAGCATTTT
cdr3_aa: CASSIRDFGQPQHF

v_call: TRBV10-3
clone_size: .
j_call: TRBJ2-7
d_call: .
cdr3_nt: TGTGCCATCAAATCGGACACCACCTACGAGCAGTACTTC
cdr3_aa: CAIKSDTTYEQYF

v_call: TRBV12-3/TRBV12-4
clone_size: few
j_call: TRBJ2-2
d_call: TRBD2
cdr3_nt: TGTGCCAGCAGTTTAGGACGGGGGGGCACCGGGGAGCTGTTTTTT
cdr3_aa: CASSLGRGGTGELFF

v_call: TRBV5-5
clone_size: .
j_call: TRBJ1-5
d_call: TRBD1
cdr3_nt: TGTGCCAGCAGCTTTGGCTCAGGGGGTCAGCCCCAGCATTTT
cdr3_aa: CASSFGSGGQPQHF

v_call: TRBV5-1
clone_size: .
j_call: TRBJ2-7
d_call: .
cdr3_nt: TGCGCCAGCAGCTTGGGCTCACAGGGAGACGAGCAGTACTTC
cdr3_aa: CASSLGSQGDEQYF

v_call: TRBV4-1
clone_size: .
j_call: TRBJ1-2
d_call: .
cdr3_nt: TGCGCCAGCAGCCTAGGGGACACCGCTAACTATGGCTACACCTTC
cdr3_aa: CASSLGDTANYGYTF

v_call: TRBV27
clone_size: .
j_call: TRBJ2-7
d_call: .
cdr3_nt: TGTGCCAGCAGTTTTTCCGTAGGCGCCTACGAGCAGTACTTC
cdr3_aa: CASSFSVGAYEQYF

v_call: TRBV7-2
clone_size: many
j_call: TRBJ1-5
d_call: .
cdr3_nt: TGTGCCAGCAGCTTTTCAGGGGACAATCAGCCCCAGCATTTT
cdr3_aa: CASSFSGDNQPQHF

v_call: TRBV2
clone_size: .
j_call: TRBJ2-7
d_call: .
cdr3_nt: TGTGCCAGCAGTGAACAGGGTACTGGCTACGAGCAGTACTTC
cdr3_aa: CASSEQGTGYEQYF